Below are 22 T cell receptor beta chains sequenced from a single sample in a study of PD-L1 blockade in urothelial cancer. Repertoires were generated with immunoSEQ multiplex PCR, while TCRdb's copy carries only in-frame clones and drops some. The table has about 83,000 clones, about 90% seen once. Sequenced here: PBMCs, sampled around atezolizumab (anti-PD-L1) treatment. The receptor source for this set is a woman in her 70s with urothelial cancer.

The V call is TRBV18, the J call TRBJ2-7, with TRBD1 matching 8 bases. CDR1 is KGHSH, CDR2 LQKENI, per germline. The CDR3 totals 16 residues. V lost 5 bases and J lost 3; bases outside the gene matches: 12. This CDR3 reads CASSSTPGGAIYEQYF. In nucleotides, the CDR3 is TGTGCCAGCTCATCAACCCCAGGGGGCGCGATCTACGAGCAGTACTTC.

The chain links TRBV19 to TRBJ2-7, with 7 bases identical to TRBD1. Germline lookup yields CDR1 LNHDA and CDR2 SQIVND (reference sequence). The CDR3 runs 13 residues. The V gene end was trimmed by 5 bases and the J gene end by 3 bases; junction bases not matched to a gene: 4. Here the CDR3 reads CASSDRDSYEQYF. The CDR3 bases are TGTGCCAGTAGTGACAGGGATAGCTACGAGCAGTACTTC.

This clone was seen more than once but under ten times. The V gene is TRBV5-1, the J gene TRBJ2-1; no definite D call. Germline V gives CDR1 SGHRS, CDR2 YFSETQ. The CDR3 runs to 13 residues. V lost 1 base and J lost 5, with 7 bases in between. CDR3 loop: CASSLNSNNEQFF. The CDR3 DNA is TGCGCCAGCAGCTTGAACAGTAACAATGAGCAGTTCTTC.

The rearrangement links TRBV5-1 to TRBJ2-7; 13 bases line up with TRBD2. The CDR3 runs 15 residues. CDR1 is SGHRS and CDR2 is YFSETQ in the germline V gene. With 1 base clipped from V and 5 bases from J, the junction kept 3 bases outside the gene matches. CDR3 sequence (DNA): TGCGCCAGCAGCTTGAGGACTAGCGGGAGCAACGAGCAGTACTTC. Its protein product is CASSLRTSGSNEQYF.

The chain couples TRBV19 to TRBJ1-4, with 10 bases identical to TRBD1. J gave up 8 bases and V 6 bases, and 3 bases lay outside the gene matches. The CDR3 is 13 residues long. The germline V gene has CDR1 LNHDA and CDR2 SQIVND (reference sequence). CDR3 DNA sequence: TGTGCCAGTAGAGGGGACAGGGGAGAAAAACTGTTTTTT. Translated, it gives CASRGDRGEKLFF.

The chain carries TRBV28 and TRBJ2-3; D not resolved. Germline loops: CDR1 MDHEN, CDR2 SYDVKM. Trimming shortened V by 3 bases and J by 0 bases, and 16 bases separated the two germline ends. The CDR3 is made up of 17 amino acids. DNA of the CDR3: TGTGCCAGCAGTTTCCCACTGCGCCTTACTAGCACAGATACGCAGTATTTT. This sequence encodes CASSFPLRLTSTDTQYF. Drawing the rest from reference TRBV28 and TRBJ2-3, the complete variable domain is DVKVTQSSRYLVKRTGEKVFLECVQDMDHENMFWYRQDPGLGLRLIYFSYDVKMKEKGDIPEGYSVSREKKERFSLILESASTNQTSMYLCASSFPLRLTSTDTQYFGPGTRLTVL.

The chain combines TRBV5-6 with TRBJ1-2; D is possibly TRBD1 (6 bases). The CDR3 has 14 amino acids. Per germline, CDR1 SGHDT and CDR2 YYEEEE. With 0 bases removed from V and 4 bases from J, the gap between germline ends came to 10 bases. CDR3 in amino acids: CASSLGRTAYGYTF. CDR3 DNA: TGTGCCAGCAGCTTGGGGCGGACAGCCTATGGCTACACCTTC. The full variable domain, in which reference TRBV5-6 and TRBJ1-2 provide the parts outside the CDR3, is DAGVTQSPTHLIKTRGQQVTLRCSPKSGHDTVSWYQQALGQGPQFIFQYYEEEERQRGNFPDRFSGHQFPNYSSELNVNALLLGDSALYLCASSLGRTAYGYTFGSGTRLTVV.

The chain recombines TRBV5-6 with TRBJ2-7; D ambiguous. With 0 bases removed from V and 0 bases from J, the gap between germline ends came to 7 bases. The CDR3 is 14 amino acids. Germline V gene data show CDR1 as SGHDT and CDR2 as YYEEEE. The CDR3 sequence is CASSLAGGSYEQYF. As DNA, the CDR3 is TGTGCCAGCAGCTTGGCAGGTGGCTCCTACGAGCAGTACTTC.

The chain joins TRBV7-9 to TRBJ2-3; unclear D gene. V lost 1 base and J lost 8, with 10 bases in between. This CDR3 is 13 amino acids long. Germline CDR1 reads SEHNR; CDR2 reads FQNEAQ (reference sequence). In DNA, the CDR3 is TGTGCCAGCAGCTTAGTAAGTCCGGTTACGCAGTATTTT. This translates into CASSLVSPVTQYF.

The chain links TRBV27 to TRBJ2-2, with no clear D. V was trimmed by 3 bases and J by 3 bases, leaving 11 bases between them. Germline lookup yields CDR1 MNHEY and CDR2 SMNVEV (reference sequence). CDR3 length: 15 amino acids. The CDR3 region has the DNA TGTGCCAGCAGTTTCAGGTCTGTGGACACCGGGGAGCTGTTTTTT. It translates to CASSFRSVDTGELFF.

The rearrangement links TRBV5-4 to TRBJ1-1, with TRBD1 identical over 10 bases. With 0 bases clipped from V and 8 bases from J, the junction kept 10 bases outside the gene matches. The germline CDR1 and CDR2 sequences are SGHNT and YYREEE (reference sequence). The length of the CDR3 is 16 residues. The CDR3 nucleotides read TGTGCCAGCAGCTTGGCCGGACAGGGACAGGGGACCGAAGCTTTCTTT. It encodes CASSLAGQGQGTEAFF. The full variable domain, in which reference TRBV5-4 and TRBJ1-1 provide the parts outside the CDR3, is ETGVTQSPTHLIKTRGQQVTLRCSSQSGHNTVSWYQQALGQGPQFIFQYYREEENGRGNFPPRFSGLQFPNYSSELNVNALELDDSALYLCASSLAGQGQGTEAFFGQGTRLTVV.

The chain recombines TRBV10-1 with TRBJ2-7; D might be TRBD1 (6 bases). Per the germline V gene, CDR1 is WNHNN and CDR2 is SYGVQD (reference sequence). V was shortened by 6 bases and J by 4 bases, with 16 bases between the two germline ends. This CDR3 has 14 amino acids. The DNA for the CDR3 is TGCGCCAGCAGGAGGAACGACAGGATTTACGAGCAGTACTTC. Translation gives CASRRNDRIYEQYF.

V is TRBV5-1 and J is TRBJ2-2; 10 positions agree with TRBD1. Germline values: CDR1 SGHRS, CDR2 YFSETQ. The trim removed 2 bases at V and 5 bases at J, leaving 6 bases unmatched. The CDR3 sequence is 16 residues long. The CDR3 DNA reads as TGCGCCAGCAGCTTTGGGACAGGGGTGCGTACCGGGGAGCTGTTTTTT. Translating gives CASSFGTGVRTGELFF.

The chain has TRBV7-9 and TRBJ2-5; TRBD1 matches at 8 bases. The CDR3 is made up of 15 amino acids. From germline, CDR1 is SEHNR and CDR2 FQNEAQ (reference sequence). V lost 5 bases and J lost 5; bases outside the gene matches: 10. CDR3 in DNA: TGTGCCAGCAGCCCCGGACAGGGTGCGGTGGAGACCCAGTACTTC. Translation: CASSPGQGAVETQYF.

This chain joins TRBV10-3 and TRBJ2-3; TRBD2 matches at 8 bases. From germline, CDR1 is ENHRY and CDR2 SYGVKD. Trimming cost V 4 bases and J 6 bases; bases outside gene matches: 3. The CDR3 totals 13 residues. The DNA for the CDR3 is TGTGCCATCAGTGCCGGGAGGGCCGATACGCAGTATTTT. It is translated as CAISAGRADTQYF.

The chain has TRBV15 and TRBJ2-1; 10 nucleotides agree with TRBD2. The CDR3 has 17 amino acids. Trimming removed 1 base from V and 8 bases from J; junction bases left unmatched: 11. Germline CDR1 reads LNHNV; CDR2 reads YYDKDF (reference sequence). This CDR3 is CATSRGGAGGPKHEQFF. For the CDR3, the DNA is TGTGCCACCAGCAGAGGAGGAGCGGGAGGGCCAAAGCATGAGCAGTTCTTC. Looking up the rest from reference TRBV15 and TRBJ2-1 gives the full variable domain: DAMVIQNPRYQVTQFGKPVTLSCSQTLNHNVMYWYQQKSSQAPKLLFHYYDKDFNNEADTPDNFQSRRPNTSFCFLDIRSPGLGDTAMYLCATSRGGAGGPKHEQFFGPGTRLTVL.

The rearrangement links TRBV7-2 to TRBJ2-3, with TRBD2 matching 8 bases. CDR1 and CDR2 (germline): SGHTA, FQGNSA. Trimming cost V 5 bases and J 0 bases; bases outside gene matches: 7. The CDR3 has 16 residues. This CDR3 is CASSLIAGRSTDTQYF. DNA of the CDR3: TGTGCCAGCAGCCTTATAGCGGGGAGAAGCACAGATACGCAGTATTTT.

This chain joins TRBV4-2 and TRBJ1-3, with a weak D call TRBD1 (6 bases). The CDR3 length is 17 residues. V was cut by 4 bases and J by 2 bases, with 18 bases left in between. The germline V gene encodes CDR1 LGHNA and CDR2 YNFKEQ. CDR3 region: CASSPRWGGQAGNTIYF. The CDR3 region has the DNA TGTGCCAGCAGCCCTCGGTGGGGGGGGCAGGCTGGAAACACCATATATTTT.

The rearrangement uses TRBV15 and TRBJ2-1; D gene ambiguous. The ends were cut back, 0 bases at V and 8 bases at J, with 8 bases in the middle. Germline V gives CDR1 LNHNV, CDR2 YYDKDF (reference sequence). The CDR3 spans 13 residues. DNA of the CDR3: TGTGCCACCAGCAGAGACTTCGTAGATGAGCAGTTCTTC. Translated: CATSRDFVDEQFF.

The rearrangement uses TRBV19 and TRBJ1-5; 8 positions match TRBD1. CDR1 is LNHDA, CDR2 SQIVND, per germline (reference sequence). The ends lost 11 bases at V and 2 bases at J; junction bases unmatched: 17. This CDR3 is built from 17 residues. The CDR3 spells CARKRQGRNRGNQPQHF. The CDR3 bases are TGTGCCCGCAAAAGACAGGGGCGAAATAGGGGCAATCAGCCCCAGCATTTT.

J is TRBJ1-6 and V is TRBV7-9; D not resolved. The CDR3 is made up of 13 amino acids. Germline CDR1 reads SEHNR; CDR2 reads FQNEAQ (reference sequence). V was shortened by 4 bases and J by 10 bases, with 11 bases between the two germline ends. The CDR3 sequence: CASSSDWGSPLHF. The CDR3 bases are TGTGCCAGCAGCTCGGACTGGGGATCACCCCTCCACTTT.

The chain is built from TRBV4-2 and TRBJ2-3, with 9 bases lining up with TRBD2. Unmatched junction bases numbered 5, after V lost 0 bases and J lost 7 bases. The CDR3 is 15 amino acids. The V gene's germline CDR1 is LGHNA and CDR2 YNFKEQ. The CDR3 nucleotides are TGTGCCAGCAGCCAAGAGAGGACTAGCGTAAATACGCAGTATTTT. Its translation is CASSQERTSVNTQYF.